Included here is one T cell receptor beta chain sequence, with context. The antigen remains unidentified. The data originate from a study of T cell repertoires in cytomegalovirus infection. For the study at large: HLA-B-restricted CMV epitopes that are well studied, plus recently identified HLA-C-restricted ones, were used by the study. Indications came from public TCR beta signatures; they pointed to CMV infection and to a matching HLA type.

The trim removed 3 bases at V and 5 bases at J, leaving 10 bases unmatched. CDR1 and CDR2 (germline): SGHRS, YFSETQ. The CDR3 is 16 amino acids. TCRdb used MiXCR to reprocess the reads, holding one entry per CDR3 protein. The sample contains around 340,000 distinct CDR3 sequences, 25% to 30% of which appear only once. The TCR comes from a human donor in good health (CMV status not recorded). Some clones in this sample may be carry-over from other donors' samples. The input for sequencing was cultured PBMCs, taken from culture after CMV antigen stimulation. The genes are TRBV5-1 and TRBJ2-5; TRBD2 agrees at 10 bases. The CDR3 DNA sequence: TGCGCCAGCAGCTGGGGGAGCGGGACTAGCGAGGAGACCCAGTACTTC. Residues: CASSWGSGTSEETQYF. The entire variable domain, with the rest obtained from reference TRBV5-1 and TRBJ2-5, is as follows: KAGVTQTPRYLIKTRGQQVTLSCSPISGHRSVSWYQQTPGQGLQFLFEYFSETQRNKGNFPGRFSGRQFSNSRSEMNVSTLELGDSALYLCASSWGSGTSEETQYFGPGTRLLVL.